Shown below are 28 T cell receptor beta chains from a single sample sequenced in a study of T-cell reconstitution after alpha-beta-depleted transplantation in children (dated by TCRdb to the mid-2010s). What this sample's treatment or condition label stands for: allogeneic hematopoietic cell transplantation with graft depleted of TCRalphabeta T cells and CD19 B cells. The library came from PCR. TCRdb names Illumina HiSeq 2500 as the instrument used. Molecular barcoding was employed in the preparation of TCR libraries, with unique molecular identifiers being used to normalize TCRbeta repertoire quantification. TCRdb passed the public sequencing reads through fastp at Q25 and MiXCR, retaining productive beta sequences. Each entry merges the rows of one CDR3 protein and shows their most common DNA and genes. The sample table lists some 200,000 distinct CDR3 sequences, 7.5% to 9.5% of them with a count of one. 35% to 45% of the sample is held by the ten biggest clonotypes.

The source was PBMCs, mostly from graft donor cells, collected 360 days after TCRalphabeta/CD19-depleted stem cell transplant. The receptor source for this set is a male patient between 2 and 10 years old who had a stem cell transplant for acute myeloid leukemia, so the T cells may come from the graft donor.

This clonotype has at least ten counts. The chain carries TRBV28 and TRBJ2-3; no clear D. The CDR3 is made up of 13 amino acids. The V and J ends lost 10 bases and 3 bases respectively, with 14 bases between them. Germline CDR1 is MDHEN and CDR2 is SYDVKM. The CDR3 reads CATWGRRTDTQYF. DNA of the CDR3: TGTGCCACCTGGGGTAGAAGGACAGATACGCAGTATTTT.

The CDR3 nucleotides are TGCGCCAGCAGCTTGCTCTCAGACACAGATACGCAGTATTTT. Its protein is CASSLLSDTDTQYF. The chain links TRBV5-1 to TRBJ2-3, with unresolved D. V was pared by 1 base and J by 2 bases, with 8 bases between. Germline values: CDR1 SGHRS, CDR2 YFSETQ. The CDR3 has 14 amino acids.

This clonotype was observed a few times. This chain uses TRBV7-9 with TRBJ2-7, with D tentatively TRBD2 (6 bases). Germline lookup yields CDR1 SEHNR and CDR2 FQNEAQ (reference sequence). CDR3 length: 15 residues. V lost 1 base and J 4 bases, leaving 14 bases between the germline ends. The CDR3 nucleotides are TGTGCCAGCAGCTTAGTTATCGGGAGCGGGTACGAGCAGTACTTC. Residues: CASSLVIGSGYEQYF.

This clonotype was seen repeatedly, ten times or more. The chain couples TRBV18 to TRBJ2-7; D ambiguous. The CDR3 is made up of 15 amino acids. Between the trimmed V and J ends, which lost 2 bases and 6 bases, there was a span of 17 bases. The germline V gene has CDR1 KGHSH and CDR2 LQKENI. In DNA form, the CDR3 reads TGTGCCAGCTCACCAAATGGTTGGGCTACCCTCGAGCAGTACTTC. Its translation is CASSPNGWATLEQYF. The full variable domain, with the rest looked up from reference TRBV18 and TRBJ2-7, is NAGVMQNPRHLVRRRGQEARLRCSPMKGHSHVYWYRQLPEEGLKFMVYLQKENIIDESGMPKERFSAEFPKEGPSILRIQQVVRGDSAAYFCASSPNGWATLEQYFGPGTRLTVT.

In its sample, this clonotype was seen many times. The chain is built from TRBV27 and TRBJ2-1; 10 bases map to TRBD2. Trimming cost V 7 bases and J 6 bases; bases outside gene matches: 12. Germline V gene sequence: CDR1 MNHEY, CDR2 SMNVEV (reference sequence). The CDR3 loop spans 16 amino acids. CDR3 DNA: TGTGCCAGCATCCCTAGCGGGAGTTCCCCCCGCAATGAGCAGTTCTTC. Translating gives CASIPSGSSPRNEQFF.

This clonotype has ten or more counts. This rearrangement joins TRBV5-1 to TRBJ2-5, with D perhaps matching TRBD1 or TRBD2 (5 bases each). The CDR3 is 15 amino acids. Germline loops: CDR1 SGHRS, CDR2 YFSETQ. V was trimmed by 6 bases and J by 0 bases, leaving 15 bases between them. In DNA form, the CDR3 reads TGCGCCAGCAATGGGGGTTACTCATACCAAGAGACCCAGTACTTC. Translation gives CASNGGYSYQETQYF.

The chain combines TRBV20-1 with TRBJ2-7, with TRBD2 matching over 10 bases. CDR1 and CDR2 from the germline V gene are DFQATT and SNEGSKA (reference sequence). The CDR3 loop spans 16 amino acids. V trimming: 0 bases; J trimming: 7 bases; junction bases outside the gene matches: 12. The CDR3 nucleotides are TGCAGTGCTAGAGAAGCGGGAGGGCCCCGAATAGGTGAGCAGTACTTC. This translates into CSAREAGGPRIGEQYF.

This clonotype was recorded a few times. The chain uses TRBV3-1 and TRBJ2-1; 9 bases fit TRBD2. In germline, CDR1 is LGHDT, CDR2 YNNKEL (reference sequence). Trimming removed 4 bases from V and 4 bases from J; junction bases left unmatched: 8. CDR3 length equals 16 residues. The CDR3 DNA reads TGTGCCAGCAGCCTAAGGGGACTAGCCCTATACAATGAGCAGTTCTTC. It specifies CASSLRGLALYNEQFF.

Many counts were recorded for this clonotype. The chain combines TRBV9 with TRBJ2-2, with D tentatively TRBD1 (6 bases). Trimming cost V 4 bases and J 0 bases, with 10 bases left between them. This CDR3 region has 15 residues. Germline V gene data show CDR1 as SGDLS and CDR2 as YYNGEE. The CDR3 coding sequence is TGTGCCAGCAGCAAGGGGACACCGAACACCGGGGAGCTGTTTTTT. The encoded protein is CASSKGTPNTGELFF.

Ten or more counts support this clonotype. This chain links TRBV12-3 or TRBV12-4 with TRBJ2-1; D unclear. Trimming cost V 0 bases and J 7 bases, with 13 bases left between them. The CDR3 totals 15 residues. CDR3 DNA sequence: TGTGCCAGCAGTTTAGCAGGGATCGCAAGGAATGAGCAGTTCTTC. This codes for CASSLAGIARNEQFF.

In its sample, this clonotype was seen a few times. The genes are TRBV19 and TRBJ2-7; TRBD1 is a possible D gene (6 bases). Trimming left V 4 bases short and J 2 bases short, with 9 bases between. The CDR3 spans 13 residues. Germline CDR1 reads LNHDA; CDR2 reads SQIVND (reference sequence). CDR3 amino acids: CASSTDRTYEQYF. The DNA for the CDR3 is TGTGCCAGTAGTACCGACAGGACCTACGAGCAGTACTTC.

J is TRBJ1-5 and V is TRBV20-1; 7 nucleotides agree with TRBD1. The CDR3 consists of 13 residues. Trimming removed 7 bases from V and 5 bases from J; junction bases left unmatched: 8. CDR1 is DFQATT, CDR2 SNEGSKA, per germline (reference sequence). CDR3 nucleotides: TGCAGTGTTGAACAGGGGTTGTATCAGCCCCAGCATTTT. Translated: CSVEQGLYQPQHF.

Many counts were recorded for this clonotype. The chain carries TRBV12-3 or TRBV12-4 and TRBJ1-5; 7 nucleotides agree with TRBD1. V was clipped by 3 bases and J by 2 bases; unmatched bases: 1. The CDR3 loop spans 14 amino acids. This chain's CDR3 is CASSLGQRNQPQHF. The CDR3 DNA follows: TGTGCCAGCAGTTTGGGACAGCGCAATCAGCCCCAGCATTTT.

The table lists this clonotype with many counts. The chain is built from TRBV6-5 and TRBJ2-1; D is undetermined. Germline V gene sequence: CDR1 MNHEY, CDR2 SVGAGI. This CDR3 has 14 residues. Trimming removed 0 bases at V and 4 bases at J, with 7 bases between. In DNA form, the CDR3 reads TGTGCCAGCAGTTACTCGTCCCGGTACAATGAGCAGTTCTTC. Its translation is CASSYSSRYNEQFF.

CDR3 sequence: CASSPRGAGGEDGYTF. In nucleotides, the CDR3 is TGTGCCAGCAGCCCTCGTGGGGCAGGGGGCGAAGACGGCTACACCTTC. The V call is TRBV7-3, the J call TRBJ1-2, with TRBD1 identical over 8 bases. This CDR3 region has 16 residues. CDR1 is SGHTA, CDR2 FQGTGA, per germline. The ends lost 5 bases at V and 8 bases at J; junction bases unmatched: 16.

This rearrangement joins TRBV20-1 to TRBJ1-5, with unresolved D. CDR1 and CDR2 (germline): DFQATT, SNEGSKA (reference sequence). This CDR3 contains 13 residues. V shed 4 bases and J shed 3 bases, with 10 bases lying between them. CDR3 sequence (DNA): TGCAGTGCTAAAACAGTGAACAATCAGCCCCAGCATTTT. Its protein is CSAKTVNNQPQHF.

The chain couples TRBV6-2 or TRBV6-3 to TRBJ2-4; D may be TRBD1 or TRBD2 (6 bases each). This CDR3 contains 19 residues. With 2 bases removed from V and 1 base from J, the gap between germline ends came to 21 bases. Germline V gene lookup returns CDR1 MNHEY and CDR2 SVGEGT. CDR3 protein: CASSYVPLSGEVAKNIQYF. CDR3 DNA: TGTGCCAGCAGTTACGTCCCCCTATCAGGGGAGGTTGCCAAAAACATTCAGTACTTC.

Only a few counts were recorded for this clonotype. The chain couples TRBV7-2 to TRBJ2-7, with D perhaps matching TRBD2 (7 bases). The CDR3 has 14 amino acids. Germline CDR1 reads SGHTA; CDR2 reads FQGNSA. V lost 6 bases and J lost 0, with 12 bases in between. The CDR3 sequence: CASSRGGSSYEQYV. In DNA, the CDR3 is TGTGCCAGCAGTCGCGGGGGCAGCTCCTACGAGCAGTACGTC.

V usage is TRBV12-3 or TRBV12-4 and J usage is TRBJ2-3; tentative D call: TRBD1 (6 bases). Trimming took off 7 bases at V and 3 bases at J, with 11 bases between the two ends. The CDR3 is 13 residues long. The CDR3 loop reads CASTTGSTDTQYF. The CDR3 coding sequence is TGTGCCAGCACCACAGGGAGTACAGATACGCAGTATTTT.

The table lists this clonotype with many counts. J is TRBJ1-1 and V is TRBV29-1; 9 bases agree with TRBD1. Germline CDR1 and CDR2: SQVTM and ANQGSEA. V lost 7 bases and J lost 0; bases outside the gene matches: 3. CDR3 length equals 13 residues. Here the CDR3 DNA reads TGCAGCGCCGGGACAGGGATGAACACTGAAGCTTTCTTT. It encodes CSAGTGMNTEAFF.

The chain joins TRBV20-1 to TRBJ2-1, with 7 bases identical to TRBD2. This CDR3 has 13 residues. CDR1 DFQATT and CDR2 SNEGSKA come from the germline V gene (reference sequence). V was pared by 2 bases and J by 7 bases, with 5 bases of the junction left unmatched. The CDR3 bases are TGCAGTGCTAGATTCGGGAGGTCAAATGAGCAGTTCTTC. It translates to CSARFGRSNEQFF.

There are many counts of this clonotype. The rearrangement links TRBV29-1 to TRBJ2-1; 7 bases fit TRBD2. This CDR3 spans 10 amino acids. Trimming cost V 4 bases and J 14 bases; bases outside gene matches: 5. The germline V gene encodes CDR1 SQVTM and CDR2 ANQGSEA. The CDR3 protein is CSVGVGGEFF. In DNA, the CDR3 is TGCAGCGTTGGGGTTGGGGGGGAGTTCTTC.

This clonotype came up many times. The J gene is TRBJ2-1, the V gene TRBV12-3 or TRBV12-4; a possible D gene is TRBD2 (5 bases). V lost 1 base, J lost 7 bases, and 11 bases lay in between. The CDR3 totals 14 residues. The CDR3 DNA sequence: TGTGCCAGCAGTTTAGGGACTTTCACAAATGAGCAGTTCTTC. Translating gives CASSLGTFTNEQFF.

This rearrangement joins TRBV3-1 to TRBJ2-3, with D hard to call. Germline V gene lookup returns CDR1 LGHDT and CDR2 YNNKEL (reference sequence). The ends were cut back, 4 bases at V and 4 bases at J, with 15 bases in the middle. CDR3 length: 15 residues. CDR3: CASSRWQAPPDTQYF. Written as DNA, the CDR3 is TGTGCCAGCAGCCGATGGCAAGCCCCTCCAGATACGCAGTATTTT.

CDR3 DNA sequence: TGTGCCAGCAGCTTATCCCCCCCGGACAGTAACTACGAGCAGTACTTC. It codes for CASSLSPPDSNYEQYF. The V gene is TRBV11-1, the J gene TRBJ2-7, with D perhaps TRBD1 (6 bases). Germline V gene data show CDR1 as SGHAT and CDR2 as FQDESV (reference sequence). The CDR3 length is 16 residues. Deletions cut 2 bases from V and 3 bases from J, with 17 bases between.

This clonotype was found a few times. The chain couples TRBV3-1 to TRBJ2-3, with TRBD2 matching over 10 bases. CDR1 and CDR2 (germline): LGHDT, YNNKEL (reference sequence). The V and J ends lost 0 bases and 1 base, in that order; junction bases with no gene match: 7. The CDR3 totals 18 residues. The CDR3 protein is CASSQDSLGTSGTDTQYF. CDR3 bases: TGTGCCAGCAGCCAAGATTCACTTGGGACTAGCGGCACAGATACGCAGTATTTT.

This clonotype came up many times. The chain is built from TRBV11-2 and TRBJ1-1; 7 bases match TRBD1. Trimming removed 0 bases from V and 5 bases from J; junction bases left unmatched: 9. Germline CDR1 and CDR2: SGHAT and FQNNGV. The CDR3 is 16 residues long. CDR3: CASSLEGQSYSTEAFF. DNA of the CDR3: TGTGCCAGCAGCTTAGAGGGACAGTCGTACAGTACTGAAGCTTTCTTT.

V usage is TRBV20-1 and J usage is TRBJ2-2, with 11 nucleotides matching TRBD2. V shed 1 base and J 1 base; nucleotides not matched to a gene: 2. Germline CDR1 and CDR2: DFQATT and SNEGSKA (reference sequence). The CDR3 has 16 amino acids. CDR3 DNA: TGCAGTGCTAGAGCCGGGACTAGCGGGAACACCGGGGAGCTGTTTTTT. Translation gives CSARAGTSGNTGELFF.